This T cell receptor (beta chain) was identified in a study of spatial heterogeneity in lung cancer. Time point specified: sample taken at primary tumor resection. Whole RNA, which was extracted from tumor, nontumor lung tissue or frozen PBMC, was sequenced without any cell sorting. Carried by each TCR cDNA molecule was a unique molecular identifier. TCRdb used MiXCR to reprocess the 5' RACE reads, holding one entry per CDR3 protein. The table has about 50,000 distinct CDR3 sequences, 6% to 9.5% seen once. As concerns this clonotype: Its specificity is unknown. At one end the junction does not follow the germline gene, possibly because of a read error.

Notes on the study in general: Follow-up blood showed ubiquitous expanded tumor TCRs less than blood at resection did.

CDR1 is MDHEN, CDR2 SYDVKM, per germline. The length of the CDR3 is 15 residues. The chain links TRBV28 to TRBJ2-3, with TRBD2 matching over 9 bases. This sample comprised PBMCs, obtained at surgery. The receptor was isolated from a female donor with early-stage non-small cell lung cancer. The CDR3 loop reads CASSLGGLATDTRYF. The CDR3 DNA is TGTGCCAGCAGTTTAGGGGGACTAGCCACAGATACGCGGTATTTT. The full variable domain, rest sourced from reference TRBV28 and TRBJ2-3, is DVKVTQSSRYLVKRTGEKVFLECVQDMDHENMFWYRQDPGLGLRLIYFSYDVKMKEKGDIPEGYSVSREKKERFSLILESASTNQTSMYLCASSLGGLATDTRYFGPGTRLTVL.